This T cell receptor (beta chain) appears in the sequencing data of a study of CD8 T cells in ankylosing spondylitis (dated by TCRdb to the late 2010s). Regarding the study in general: The study set out to find disease-linked TCR variants by profiling T cell receptor beta repertoires in ankylosing spondylitis patients and healthy donors. Samples of peripheral blood were taken, and for ankylosing spondylitis patients, synovial fluid was collected as well. The whole study cohort included 90 to 120 healthy donors and some 27 ankylosing spondylitis patients. General findings and caveats noted by the study authors: The disease-linked clones had a CD8+ phenotype and were found at relatively low frequencies in peripheral blood. Blood from ankylosing spondylitis patients appeared to be characterized by a TCR beta motif composed of 7 to 9 highly homologous amino acid variants. The disease-linked clones were reported as significantly enriched in matched synovial fluid samples from ankylosing spondylitis patients. Some motif variants had previously been reported in the synovial fluid and blood of reactive arthritis patients, which suggests shared mechanisms of disease initiation.

For sequencing, an Illumina HiSeq 2500 was employed. Quantitative 5'-RACE with molecular barcodes was used to prepare TCR beta libraries. Per the authors' processing: Disease-linked TCR variants were identified with a new computational method built on a probabilistic model of VDJ rearrangement. The public reads were reprocessed in TCRdb via fastp at Q25 and MiXCR, keeping in-frame beta chains. Here each entry gathers all rows of one CDR3 protein and keeps the most common genes and DNA. These V and J calls originate from TCRdb's pipeline instead of the authors' own analysis. The sample table records fewer than 750,000 distinct CDR3 sequences; 15% to 20% of these occur just once. The biggest ten clones account for about a fifth of the sample. CDR3 length: 13 amino acids, cysteine to phenylalanine. The read is trimmed to its CDR3 DNA, 39 bases read in frame from base 1. The V end loses 5 bases and the J end loses 5 bases, and a stretch of 13 bases separates them. Reading the germline V gene gives CDR1 MGHRA and CDR2 YSYEKL.

A remark on this clonotype: The antigen this receptor binds is unknown. Per-base quality was not reported, and no clone a single base away is much larger than it.

The sequenced material came from blood, either unsorted or a sorted T cell fraction (not recorded which). The TCR sequence derives from a male donor with ankylosing spondylitis. Here the chain combines TRBV4-1 and TRBJ2-7; the D region possibly corresponds to TRBD2 (6 bases align). The nucleotide sequence is TGCGCCAGCAGCAGGGACTTCTTCGACGAGCAGTACTTC. Its protein is CASSRDFFDEQYF.